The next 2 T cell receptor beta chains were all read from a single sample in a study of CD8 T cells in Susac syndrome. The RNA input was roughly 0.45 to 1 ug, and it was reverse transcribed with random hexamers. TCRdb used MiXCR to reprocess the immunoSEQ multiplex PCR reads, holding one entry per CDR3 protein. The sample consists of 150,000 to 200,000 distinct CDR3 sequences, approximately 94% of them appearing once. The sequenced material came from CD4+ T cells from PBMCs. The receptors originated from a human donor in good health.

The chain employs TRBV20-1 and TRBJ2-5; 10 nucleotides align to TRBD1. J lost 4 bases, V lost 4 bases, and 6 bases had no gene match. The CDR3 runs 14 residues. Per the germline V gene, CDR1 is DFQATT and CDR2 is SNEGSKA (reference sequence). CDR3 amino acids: CSAIWGTGVETQYF. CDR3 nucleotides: TGCAGTGCTATTTGGGGGACAGGGGTAGAGACCCAGTACTTC.

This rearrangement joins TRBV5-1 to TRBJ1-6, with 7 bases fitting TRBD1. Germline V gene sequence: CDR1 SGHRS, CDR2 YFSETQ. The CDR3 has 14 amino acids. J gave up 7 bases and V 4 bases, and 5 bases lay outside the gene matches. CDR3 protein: CASSHETGNSPLHF. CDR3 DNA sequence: TGCGCCAGCAGCCACGAGACAGGGAATTCACCCCTCCACTTT.